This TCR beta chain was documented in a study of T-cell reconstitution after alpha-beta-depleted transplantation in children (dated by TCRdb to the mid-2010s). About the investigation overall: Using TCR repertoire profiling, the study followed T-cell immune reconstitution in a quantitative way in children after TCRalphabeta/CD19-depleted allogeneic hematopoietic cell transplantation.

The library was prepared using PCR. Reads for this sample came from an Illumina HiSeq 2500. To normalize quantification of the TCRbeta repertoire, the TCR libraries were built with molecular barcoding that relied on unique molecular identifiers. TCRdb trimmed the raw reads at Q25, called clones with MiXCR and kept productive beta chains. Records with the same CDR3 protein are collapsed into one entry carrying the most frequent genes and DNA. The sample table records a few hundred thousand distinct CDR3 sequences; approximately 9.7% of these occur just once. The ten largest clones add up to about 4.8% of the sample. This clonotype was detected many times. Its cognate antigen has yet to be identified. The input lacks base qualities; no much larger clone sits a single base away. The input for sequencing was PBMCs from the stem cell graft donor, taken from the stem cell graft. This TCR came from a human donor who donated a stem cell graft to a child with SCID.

This receptor carries the CDR3 CSASSGTGGYTDTQYF. The DNA sequence is given as TGCAGTGCTTCCTCCGGGACAGGGGGCTACACAGATACGCAGTATTTT. This chain joins TRBV20-1 to TRBJ2-3, with 12 middle bases fitting TRBD1. The CDR3 measures 16 amino acids from cysteine to phenylalanine. The kept DNA is CDR3 alone, 48 bases in frame from the first base. As encoded in the germline V gene (reference sequence), CDR1 is DFQATT while CDR2 is SNEGSKA. Unmatched junction bases come to 8, with V trimmed by 5 bases and J by 2 bases.